This TCR beta chain emerged from a study of cytomegalovirus exposure and HLA in healthy donors. Across the study: About 80 million unique TCRs, all from HLA-typed donors, were included in an early release of the data. Overall study findings and caveats: Prediction of most subjects' HLA-A and HLA-B alleles by TCR beta sequences was reportedly accurate. In an earlier analysis, about 87% or about 30%: the productive usage of most TCR beta V segments. Researchers reported in a later analysis that common viral pathogens appeared linked to several top clusters.

Trimming at V came to 3 bases and at J to 9 bases, leaving 8 bases not matched to a gene. Germline assignment: CDR1 MDHEN and CDR2 SYDVKM. The CDR3 is 14 residues long. Only a few counts were recorded for this clone. Its antigen is unidentified. 60 Vbeta and 13 Jbeta primers were used in PCR. Assay used: immunoSEQ multiplex PCR; TCRdb lists only in-frame clones, some missing. The sample shows 90,000 to 140,000 clones, approximately 12% of them seen only once. This receptor was obtained from a man aged 35 to 55 in good health and CMV-seropositive. Sequencing was carried out using PBMCs. The gene calls are TRBV28 and TRBJ2-1; 7 bases are shared with TRBD2. The chain's CDR3 is CASSFSSGRGEQFF. CDR3 nucleotides: TGTGCCAGCAGTTTTTCGTCAGGGAGGGGTGAGCAGTTCTTC.